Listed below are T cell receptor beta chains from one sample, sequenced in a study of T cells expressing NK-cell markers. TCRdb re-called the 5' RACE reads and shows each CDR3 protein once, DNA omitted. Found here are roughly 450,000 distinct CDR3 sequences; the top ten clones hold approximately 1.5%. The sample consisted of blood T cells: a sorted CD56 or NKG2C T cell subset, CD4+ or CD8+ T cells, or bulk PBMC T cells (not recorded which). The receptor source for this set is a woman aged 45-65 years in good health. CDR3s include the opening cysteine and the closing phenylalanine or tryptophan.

CDR3: CASSEMGLGLGNTIYF
length: 16
V: TRBV7-9
J: TRBJ1-3

CDR3: CASSPQGSPLHF
length: 12
V: TRBV12-3/TRBV12-4
J: TRBJ1-6

CDR3: CAWKDRDRNYGYTF
length: 14
V: TRBV30
J: TRBJ1-2

CDR3: CASSLLMGYYEQYF
length: 14
V: TRBV5-1
J: TRBJ2-7

CDR3: CASSERRLAGSDTQYF
length: 16
V: TRBV2
J: TRBJ2-3

CDR3: CASQFAPVREQFF
length: 13
V: TRBV21-1
J: TRBJ2-1

CDR3: CSASRVKGNTEAFF
length: 14
V: TRBV20-1
J: TRBJ1-1

CDR3: CAWRFDRVRGEAFF
length: 14
V: TRBV30
J: TRBJ1-1

CDR3: CASRQLLGAETQYF
length: 14
V: TRBV3-1
J: TRBJ2-5

CDR3: CASNSGRYQETQYF
length: 14
V: TRBV2
J: TRBJ2-5

CDR3: CASSLFSVGRSYNEQFF
length: 17
V: TRBV7-7
J: TRBJ2-1

CDR3: CASSPLRDRRDTQYF
length: 15
V: TRBV3-1
J: TRBJ2-3

CDR3: CASSLVQERSYEQYF
length: 15
V: TRBV12-3/TRBV12-4
J: TRBJ2-7

CDR3: CASSFSTGGELFF
length: 13
V: TRBV27
J: TRBJ2-2

CDR3: CASSAVGLAGDGANVLTF
length: 18
V: TRBV11-2
J: TRBJ2-6

CDR3: CASSIPGSYNEQFF
length: 14
V: TRBV6-5
J: TRBJ2-1

CDR3: CASSLARADELFF
length: 13
V: TRBV13
J: TRBJ1-4

CDR3: CSVAGTGSSGNTIYF
length: 15
V: TRBV29-1
J: TRBJ1-3

CDR3: CASTPRTGGTQYF
length: 13
V: TRBV12-3/TRBV12-4
J: TRBJ2-5

CDR3: CASSPSVVQAWQDTQYF
length: 17
V: TRBV11-2
J: TRBJ2-3

CDR3: CSARGPTGNREQFF
length: 14
V: TRBV20-1
J: TRBJ2-1

CDR3: CASSLSNGELFF
length: 12
V: TRBV7-3
J: TRBJ2-2

CDR3: CSASIQVEETQYF
length: 13
V: TRBV20-1
J: TRBJ2-5

CDR3: CSVEGSGPNQPQHF
length: 14
V: TRBV29-1
J: TRBJ1-5

CDR3: CATMDRDIETQYF
length: 13
V: TRBV6-1
J: TRBJ2-5